This T cell receptor (beta chain) was observed in a study of regulatory T cells in long-lasting Graves disease. Study results and limitations: The number of shared public clonotypes was higher in persistent patients (2,741) than new patients (about 910).

Through Arm-PCR of CDR3 regions and iRepertoire HTBI primers, TCR beta libraries were built. TCRdb reprocessed the multiplex PCR reads via MiXCR and lists one record per CDR3 protein. The sample contains hundreds of thousands of distinct CDR3 sequences, 16% of which appear only once. This clonotype occurred many times. The antigen is unknown. Time point noted: newly diagnosed GD, antithyroid drugs for less than 3 months. PBMC RNA was the source of the TCR library. Trimming removed 9 bases from V and 8 bases from J; junction bases left unmatched: 4. The CDR3 has 11 amino acids. From germline, CDR1 is SNHLY and CDR2 FYNNEI. The same specimen was also included in a second study, on T cells in Graves' hyperthyroidism and ophthalmopathy.

The receptor's source is a woman younger than 45 with Graves disease. The chain recombines TRBV2 with TRBJ1-2; 9 nucleotides agree with TRBD1. The material sequenced was peripheral blood mononuclear cells (PBMCs), taken at new diagnosis, from a patient treated with antithyroid drugs. The CDR3 sequence: CASQQGAGYTF. The CDR3 nucleotides are TGTGCCAGTCAACAGGGGGCGGGCTACACCTTC. The full variable domain, with the rest looked up from reference TRBV2 and TRBJ1-2, is EPEVTQTPSHQVTQMGQEVILRCVPISNHLYFYWYRQILGQKVEFLVSFYNNEISEKSEIFDDQFSVERPDGSNFTLKIRSTKLEDSAMYFCASQQGAGYTFGSGTRLTVV.